This entry is about one T cell receptor beta chain. In the original analysis: The authors estimated nucleated cell counts from reference gene primer amplification. Using immunoSEQ multiplex PCR, the repertoire was profiled, and TCRdb retains in-frame clones only, with some absent. V, J and clone size were drawn from that table, and D and trimming were deduced from the DNA. The table has about 140,000 clones, 87% seen once. The record originates from a study of blood T cell repertoires in COVID-19. For the study at large: The United States, Italy and Spain were the sources of the acute and convalescent COVID-19 samples. PBMCs, B-cell-depleted T cells, or T cells provided the cDNA or gDNA that made up the material.

The specimen sequenced was peripheral blood. The sequence was obtained from a woman aged 40-49 years with acute or convalescent COVID-19.

CDR3 sequence (DNA): TGTGCCAGCACCACGGACAGGGTCCACAATGAGCAGTTCTTC. Translation gives CASTTDRVHNEQFF. This chain uses TRBV2 with TRBJ2-1; 8 nucleotides line up with TRBD1. Trimming cost V 7 bases and J 5 bases; bases outside gene matches: 7. This CDR3 contains 14 residues. Germline V gives CDR1 SNHLY, CDR2 FYNNEI.